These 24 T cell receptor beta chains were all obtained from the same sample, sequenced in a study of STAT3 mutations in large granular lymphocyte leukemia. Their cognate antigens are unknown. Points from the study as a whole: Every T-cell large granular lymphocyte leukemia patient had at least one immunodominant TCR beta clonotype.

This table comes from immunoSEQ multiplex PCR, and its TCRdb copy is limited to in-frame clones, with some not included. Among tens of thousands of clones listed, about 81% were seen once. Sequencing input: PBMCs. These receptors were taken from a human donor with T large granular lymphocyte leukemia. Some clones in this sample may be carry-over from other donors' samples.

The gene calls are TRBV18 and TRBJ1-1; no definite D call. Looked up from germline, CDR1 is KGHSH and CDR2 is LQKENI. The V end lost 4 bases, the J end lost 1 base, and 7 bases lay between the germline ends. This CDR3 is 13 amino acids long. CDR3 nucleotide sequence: TGTGCCAGCTCACGAGAGGGGAACACTGAAGCTTTCTTT. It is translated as CASSREGNTEAFF.

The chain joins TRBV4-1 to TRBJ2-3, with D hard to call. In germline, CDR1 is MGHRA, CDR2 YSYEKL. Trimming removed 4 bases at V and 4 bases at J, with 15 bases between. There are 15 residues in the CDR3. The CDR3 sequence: CASSPPNLLSDTQYF. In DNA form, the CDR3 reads TGCGCCAGCAGCCCGCCTAACCTTCTATCAGATACGCAGTATTTT.

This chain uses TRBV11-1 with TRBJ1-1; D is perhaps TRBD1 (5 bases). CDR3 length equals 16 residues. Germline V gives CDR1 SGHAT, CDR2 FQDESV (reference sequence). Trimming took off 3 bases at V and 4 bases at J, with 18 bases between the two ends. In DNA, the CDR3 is TGTGCCAGCAGCTTGGGGACTTCACTGGGAGGCACTGAAGCTTTCTTT. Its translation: CASSLGTSLGGTEAFF.

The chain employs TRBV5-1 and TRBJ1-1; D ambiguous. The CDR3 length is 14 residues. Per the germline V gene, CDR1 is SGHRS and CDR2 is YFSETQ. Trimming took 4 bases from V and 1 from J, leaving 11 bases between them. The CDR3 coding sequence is TGCGCCAGCAGCCTCACTCAGACGAACACTGAAGCTTTCTTT. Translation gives CASSLTQTNTEAFF.

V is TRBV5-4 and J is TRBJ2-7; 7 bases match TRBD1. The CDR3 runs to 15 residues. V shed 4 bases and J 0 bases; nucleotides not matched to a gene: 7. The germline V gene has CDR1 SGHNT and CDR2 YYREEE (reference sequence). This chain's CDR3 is CASSLPGQSSYEQYF. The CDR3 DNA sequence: TGTGCCAGCAGCCTGCCGGGACAGAGCTCCTACGAGCAGTACTTC.

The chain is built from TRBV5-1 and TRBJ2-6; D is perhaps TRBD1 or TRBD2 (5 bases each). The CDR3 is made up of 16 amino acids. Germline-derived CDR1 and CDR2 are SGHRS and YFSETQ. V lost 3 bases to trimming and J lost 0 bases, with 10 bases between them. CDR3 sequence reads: CASSWGPSSGANVLTF. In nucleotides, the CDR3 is TGCGCCAGCAGCTGGGGACCCAGCTCTGGGGCCAACGTCCTGACTTTC.

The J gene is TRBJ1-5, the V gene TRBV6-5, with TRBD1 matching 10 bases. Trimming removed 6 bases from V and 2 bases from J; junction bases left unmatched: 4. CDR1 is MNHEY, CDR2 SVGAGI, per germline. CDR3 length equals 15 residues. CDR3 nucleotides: TGTGCCAGCAGGAGACAGGGGGCCGGCAATCAGCCCCAGCATTTT. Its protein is CASRRQGAGNQPQHF.

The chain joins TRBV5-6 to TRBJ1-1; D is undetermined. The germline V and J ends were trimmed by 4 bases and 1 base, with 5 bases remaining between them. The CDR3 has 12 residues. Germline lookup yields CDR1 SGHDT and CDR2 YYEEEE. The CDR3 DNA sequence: TGTGCCAGCAGCATAGAGAACACTGAAGCTTTCTTT. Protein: CASSIENTEAFF. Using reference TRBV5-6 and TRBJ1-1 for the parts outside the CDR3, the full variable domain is DAGVTQSPTHLIKTRGQQVTLRCSPKSGHDTVSWYQQALGQGPQFIFQYYEEEERQRGNFPDRFSGHQFPNYSSELNVNALLLGDSALYLCASSIENTEAFFGQGTRLTVV.

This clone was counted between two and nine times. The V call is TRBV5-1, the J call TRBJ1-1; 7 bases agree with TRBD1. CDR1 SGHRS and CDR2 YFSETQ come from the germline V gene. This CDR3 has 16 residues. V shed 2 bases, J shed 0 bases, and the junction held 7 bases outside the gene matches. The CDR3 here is CASSLQGSGMNTEAFF. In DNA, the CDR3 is TGCGCCAGCAGCTTACAGGGGAGCGGGATGAACACTGAAGCTTTCTTT.

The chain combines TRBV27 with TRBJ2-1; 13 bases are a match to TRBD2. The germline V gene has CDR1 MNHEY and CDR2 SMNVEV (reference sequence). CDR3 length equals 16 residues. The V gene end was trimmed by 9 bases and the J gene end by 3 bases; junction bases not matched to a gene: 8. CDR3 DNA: TGTGCCAGTAAACCGGGACTAGCGGGGCACTACAATGAGCAGTTCTTC. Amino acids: CASKPGLAGHYNEQFF.

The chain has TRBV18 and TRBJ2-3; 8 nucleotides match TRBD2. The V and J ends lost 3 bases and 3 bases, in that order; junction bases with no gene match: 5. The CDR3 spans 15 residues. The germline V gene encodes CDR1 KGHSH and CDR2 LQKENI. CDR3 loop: CASSPQRGGTDTQYF. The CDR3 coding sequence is TGTGCCAGCTCACCCCAACGGGGGGGGACAGATACGCAGTATTTT.

The CDR3 is CASSLGGGGPQHF. CDR3 coding DNA: TGTGCCAGCAGCTTAGGCGGTGGAGGGCCCCAGCATTTT. V and J are TRBV13 and TRBJ1-5; D is ambiguous. The germline V gene has CDR1 PRHDT and CDR2 FYEKMQ (reference sequence). V shed 0 bases and J shed 9 bases, with 9 bases lying between them. The CDR3 covers 13 residues.

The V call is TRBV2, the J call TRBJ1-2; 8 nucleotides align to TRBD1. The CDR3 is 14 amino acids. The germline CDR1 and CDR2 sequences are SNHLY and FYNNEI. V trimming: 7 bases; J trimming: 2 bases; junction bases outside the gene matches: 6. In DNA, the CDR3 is TGTGCCAGCATTTCTGGACAGGGAAACTATGGCTACACCTTC. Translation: CASISGQGNYGYTF. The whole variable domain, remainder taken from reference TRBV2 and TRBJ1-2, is EPEVTQTPSHQVTQMGQEVILRCVPISNHLYFYWYRQILGQKVEFLVSFYNNEISEKSEIFDDQFSVERPDGSNFTLKIRSTKLEDSAMYFCASISGQGNYGYTFGSGTRLTVV.

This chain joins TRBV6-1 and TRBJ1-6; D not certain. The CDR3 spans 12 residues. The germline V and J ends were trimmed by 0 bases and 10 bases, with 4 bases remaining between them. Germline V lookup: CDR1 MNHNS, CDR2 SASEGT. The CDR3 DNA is TGTGCCAGCAGTGAAGCAGGCTCACCCCTCCACTTT. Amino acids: CASSEAGSPLHF.

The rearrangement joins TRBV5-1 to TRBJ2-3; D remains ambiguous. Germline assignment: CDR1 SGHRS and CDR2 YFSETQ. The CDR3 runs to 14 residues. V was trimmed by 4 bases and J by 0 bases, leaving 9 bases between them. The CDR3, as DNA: TGCGCCAGCAGCCAACCCGACAGCACAGATACGCAGTATTTT. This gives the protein CASSQPDSTDTQYF.

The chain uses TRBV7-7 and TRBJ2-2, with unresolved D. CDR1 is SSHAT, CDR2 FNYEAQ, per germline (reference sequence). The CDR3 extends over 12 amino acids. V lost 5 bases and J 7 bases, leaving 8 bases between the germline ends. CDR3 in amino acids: CASSPTFGELFF. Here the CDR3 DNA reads TGTGCCAGCAGCCCAACTTTCGGGGAGCTGTTTTTT. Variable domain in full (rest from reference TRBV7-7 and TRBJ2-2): GAGVSQSPRYKVTKRGQDVTLRCDPISSHATLYWYQQALGQGPEFLTYFNYEAQPDKSGLPSDRFSAERPEGSISTLTIQRTEQRDSAMYRCASSPTFGELFFGEGSRLTVL.

The CDR3 region has the DNA TGTGCCAGCAGTCCCCGGACAGGGGGCGTAGTTTCGTACGAGCAGTACTTC. Amino acids: CASSPRTGGVVSYEQYF. The chain carries TRBV25-1 and TRBJ2-7; 11 bases match TRBD1. Trimming took 5 bases from V and 4 from J; bases not matched to a gene: 13. The CDR3 is 17 residues long. Germline V lookup: CDR1 MGHDK, CDR2 SYGVNS.

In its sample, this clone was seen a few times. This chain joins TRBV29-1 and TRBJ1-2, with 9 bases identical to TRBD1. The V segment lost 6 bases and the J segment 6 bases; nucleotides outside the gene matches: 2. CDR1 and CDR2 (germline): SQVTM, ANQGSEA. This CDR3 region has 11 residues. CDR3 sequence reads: CSVDRGNGYTF. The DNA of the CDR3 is TGCAGCGTGGACAGGGGTAATGGCTACACCTTC.

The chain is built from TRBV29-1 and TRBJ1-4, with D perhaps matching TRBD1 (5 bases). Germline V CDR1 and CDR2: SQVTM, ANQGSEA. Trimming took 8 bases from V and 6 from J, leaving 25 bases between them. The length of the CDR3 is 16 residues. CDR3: CSPKTASRGDHEKLFF. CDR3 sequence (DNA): TGCAGCCCAAAGACAGCATCTAGAGGGGATCATGAAAAACTGTTTTTT.

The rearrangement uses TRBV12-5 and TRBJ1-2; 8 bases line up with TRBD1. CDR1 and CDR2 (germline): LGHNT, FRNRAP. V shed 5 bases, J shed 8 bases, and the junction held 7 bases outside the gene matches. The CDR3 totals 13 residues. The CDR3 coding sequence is TGTGCTAGTGGTATGACAGGGGCAGGCGGCTACACCTTC. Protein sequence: CASGMTGAGGYTF.

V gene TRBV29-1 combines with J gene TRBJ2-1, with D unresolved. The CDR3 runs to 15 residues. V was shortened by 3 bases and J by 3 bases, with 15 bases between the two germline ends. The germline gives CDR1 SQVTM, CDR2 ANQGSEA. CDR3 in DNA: TGCAGCGTTGACCCCCAGGACCCACGCTACAATGAGCAGTTCTTC. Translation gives CSVDPQDPRYNEQFF.

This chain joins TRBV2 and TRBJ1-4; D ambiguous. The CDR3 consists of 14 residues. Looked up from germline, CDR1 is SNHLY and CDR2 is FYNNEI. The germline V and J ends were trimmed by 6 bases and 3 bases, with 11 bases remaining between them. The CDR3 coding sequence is TGTGCCAGCAGGCGGTCAGCCTCTAATGAAAAACTGTTTTTT. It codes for CASRRSASNEKLFF.

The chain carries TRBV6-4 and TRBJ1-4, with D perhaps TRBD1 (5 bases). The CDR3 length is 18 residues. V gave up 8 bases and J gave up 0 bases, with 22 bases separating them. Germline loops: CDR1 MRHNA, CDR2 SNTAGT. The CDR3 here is CASSGGVMLYATNEKLFF. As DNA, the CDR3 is TGTGCCAGCTCAGGAGGGGTCATGCTTTATGCAACTAATGAAAAACTGTTTTTT.

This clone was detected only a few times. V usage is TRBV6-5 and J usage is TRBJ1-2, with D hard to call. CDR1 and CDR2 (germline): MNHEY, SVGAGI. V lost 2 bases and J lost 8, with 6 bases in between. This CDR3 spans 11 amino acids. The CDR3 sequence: CASSYNGGYTF. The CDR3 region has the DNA TGTGCCAGCAGTTACAACGGGGGCTACACCTTC.